The sequence of this TCR beta chain was determined in a study of blood T cell repertoires in COVID-19. Data came from immunoSEQ multiplex PCR; TCRdb stores just in-frame clones and leaves some out. The sample shows some 320,000 clones, nearly 90% of them seen only once. V lost 2 bases and J lost 8; bases outside the gene matches: 8. The CDR3 contains 15 residues. The germline V gene encodes CDR1 MGHDK and CDR2 SYGVNS. The origin of this receptor is a woman in her forties or fifties who had been exposed to COVID-19. The J gene is TRBJ1-2, the V gene TRBV25-1; 10 bases are a match to TRBD1. Sequenced input: PBMCs or T cells enriched from blood (not recorded which). CDR3 in amino acids: CASSEAGTGARGYTF. The CDR3 DNA follows: TGTGCCAGCAGTGAAGCCGGGACAGGGGCTAGAGGCTACACCTTC.